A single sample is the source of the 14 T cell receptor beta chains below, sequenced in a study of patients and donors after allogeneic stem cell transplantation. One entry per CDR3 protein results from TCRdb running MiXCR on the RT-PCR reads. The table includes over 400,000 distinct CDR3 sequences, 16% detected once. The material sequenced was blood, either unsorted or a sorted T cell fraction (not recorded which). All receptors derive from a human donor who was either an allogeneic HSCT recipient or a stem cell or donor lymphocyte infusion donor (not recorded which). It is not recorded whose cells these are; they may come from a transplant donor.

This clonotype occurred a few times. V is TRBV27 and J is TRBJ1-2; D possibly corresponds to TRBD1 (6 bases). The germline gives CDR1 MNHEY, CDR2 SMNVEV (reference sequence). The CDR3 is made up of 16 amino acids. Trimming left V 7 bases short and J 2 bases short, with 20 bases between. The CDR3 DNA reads TGTGCCAGCATCCTACCCCCGCAGGGGCCGAACTATGGCTACACCTTC. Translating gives CASILPPQGPNYGYTF.

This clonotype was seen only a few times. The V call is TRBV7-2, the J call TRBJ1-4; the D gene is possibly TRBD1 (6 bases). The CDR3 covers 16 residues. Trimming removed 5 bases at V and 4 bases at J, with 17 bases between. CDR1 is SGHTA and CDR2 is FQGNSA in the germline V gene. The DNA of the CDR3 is TGTGCCAGCAGCCCCCGGGACAACAGATATAATGAAAAACTGTTTTTT. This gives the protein CASSPRDNRYNEKLFF.

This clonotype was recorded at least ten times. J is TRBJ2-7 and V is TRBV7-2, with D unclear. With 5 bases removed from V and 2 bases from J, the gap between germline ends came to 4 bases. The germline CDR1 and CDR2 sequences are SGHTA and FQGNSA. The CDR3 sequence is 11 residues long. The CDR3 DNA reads TGTGCCAGCAGCCCCGCCTACGAGCAGTACTTC. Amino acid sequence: CASSPAYEQYF.

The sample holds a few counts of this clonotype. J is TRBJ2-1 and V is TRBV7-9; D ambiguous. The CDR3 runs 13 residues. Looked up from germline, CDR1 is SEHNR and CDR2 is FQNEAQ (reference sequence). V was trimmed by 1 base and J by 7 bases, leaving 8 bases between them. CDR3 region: CASSLGYGNEQFF. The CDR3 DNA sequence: TGTGCCAGCAGCTTAGGGTATGGTAATGAGCAGTTCTTC.

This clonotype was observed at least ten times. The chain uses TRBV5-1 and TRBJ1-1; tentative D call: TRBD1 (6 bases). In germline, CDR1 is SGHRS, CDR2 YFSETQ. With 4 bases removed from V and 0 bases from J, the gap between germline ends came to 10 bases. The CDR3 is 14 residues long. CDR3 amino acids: CASSGGLMNTEAFF. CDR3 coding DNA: TGCGCCAGCAGCGGGGGGCTGATGAACACTGAAGCTTTCTTT.

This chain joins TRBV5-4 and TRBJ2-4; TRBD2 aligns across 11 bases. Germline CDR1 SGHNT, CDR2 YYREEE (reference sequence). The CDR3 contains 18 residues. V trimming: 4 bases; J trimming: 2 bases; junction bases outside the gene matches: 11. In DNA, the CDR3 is TGTGCCAGCAGCCCTTATGGACTAGCGGGCGCCCCCAAAAACATTCAGTACTTC. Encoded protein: CASSPYGLAGAPKNIQYF.

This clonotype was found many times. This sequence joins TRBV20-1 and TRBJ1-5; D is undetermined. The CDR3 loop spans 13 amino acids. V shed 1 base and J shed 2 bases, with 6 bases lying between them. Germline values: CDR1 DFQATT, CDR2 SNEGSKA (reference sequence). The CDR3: CSARGQGNQPQHF. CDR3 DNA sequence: TGCAGTGCTAGAGGCCAGGGCAATCAGCCCCAGCATTTT.

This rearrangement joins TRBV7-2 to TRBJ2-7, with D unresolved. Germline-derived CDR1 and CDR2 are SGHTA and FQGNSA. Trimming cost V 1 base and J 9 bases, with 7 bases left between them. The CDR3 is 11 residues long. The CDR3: CASSLEVRQYF. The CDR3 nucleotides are TGTGCCAGCAGCTTAGAGGTTAGGCAGTACTTC.

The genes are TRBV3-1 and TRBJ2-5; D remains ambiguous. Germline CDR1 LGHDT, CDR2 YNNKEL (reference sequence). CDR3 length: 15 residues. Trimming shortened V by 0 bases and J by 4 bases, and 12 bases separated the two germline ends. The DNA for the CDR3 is TGTGCCAGCAGCCAAGATTTGGCGTCCTCAGAGACCCAGTACTTC. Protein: CASSQDLASSETQYF.

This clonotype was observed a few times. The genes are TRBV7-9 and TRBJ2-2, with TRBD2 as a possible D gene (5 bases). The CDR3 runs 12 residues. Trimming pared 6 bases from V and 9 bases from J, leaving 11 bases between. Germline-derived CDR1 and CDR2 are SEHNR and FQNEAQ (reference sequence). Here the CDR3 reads CASSPAVWELFF. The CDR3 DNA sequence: TGTGCCAGCAGTCCAGCGGTTTGGGAGCTGTTTTTT.

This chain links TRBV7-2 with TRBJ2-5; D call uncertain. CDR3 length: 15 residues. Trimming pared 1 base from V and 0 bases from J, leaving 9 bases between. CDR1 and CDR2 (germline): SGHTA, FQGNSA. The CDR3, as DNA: TGTGCCAGCAGCTTAGTCTGGCCCTACCAAGAGACCCAGTACTTC. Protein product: CASSLVWPYQETQYF.

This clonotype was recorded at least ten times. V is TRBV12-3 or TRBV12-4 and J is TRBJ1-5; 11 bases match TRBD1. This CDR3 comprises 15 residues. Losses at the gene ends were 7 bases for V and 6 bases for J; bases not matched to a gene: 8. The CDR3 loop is CASTSGQGGGQPQHF. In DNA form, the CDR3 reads TGTGCCAGCACCTCGGGACAGGGGGGAGGTCAGCCCCAGCATTTT.

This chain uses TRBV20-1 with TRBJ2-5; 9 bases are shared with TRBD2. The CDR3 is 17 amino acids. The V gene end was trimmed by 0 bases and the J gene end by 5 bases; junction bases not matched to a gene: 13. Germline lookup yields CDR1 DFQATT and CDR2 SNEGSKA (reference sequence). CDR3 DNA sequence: TGCAGTGCTAGAGATCGGTCCGGCGGGGGGGCCGGTGAGACCCAGTACTTC. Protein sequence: CSARDRSGGGAGETQYF.

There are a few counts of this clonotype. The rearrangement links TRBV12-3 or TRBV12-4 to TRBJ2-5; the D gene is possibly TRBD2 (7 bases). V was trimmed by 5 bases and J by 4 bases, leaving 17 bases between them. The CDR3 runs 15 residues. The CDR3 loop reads CASSPKGGAGETQYF. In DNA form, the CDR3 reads TGTGCCAGCAGTCCAAAGGGGGGGGCCGGAGAGACCCAGTACTTC.